This paragraph reports one T cell receptor beta chain. Its antigen remains unidentified. Base-call qualities are not available, and no considerably larger clone is one nucleotide away. The cysteine opens and the phenylalanine closes a CDR3 of 15 amino acids. The sequence is cut down to CDR3 DNA, 45 bases in frame from base 1. At the junction V is shortened by 2 bases and J by 5 bases, with 16 bases in between. CDR1 SGHTA and CDR2 FQGNSA were looked up in the germline V gene. This entry is derived from a study of beta chain features in type 1 diabetes (dated by TCRdb to 2016 to 2019). Regarding the complete study: Mean age, gender distribution, total cell number and subset yield did not differ between patients and healthy donors. A total of 90 million to 140 million sorted cells were examined across all samples, and RNA yield correlated strongly with the number of cells per subset. The study compared the TCRB repertoires of sorted circulating CD4+ T cell subsets in recently diagnosed type 1 diabetes patients with those in matched healthy donors. Whereas all 30 or so donors provided naive and central memory subsets, regulatory and stem cell-like memory subsets were isolated from just 8 patients and roughly eight healthy donors. Summary of the overall study and its limitations: Naive, central memory and regulatory TCRB repertoires appeared to be more similar among patients than among healthy donors. Type 1 diabetes patients showed a moderate but significant shortening of TCRB CDR3 length in all four CD4+ subsets. At VDJ recombination sites, patients with type 1 diabetes made fewer insertions and deleted more nucleotides, a pattern implying thymic rearrangement abnormalities. Because cDNA rather than genomic DNA was sequenced, highly expressing activated cells could have been over-represented, although no difference in activation and CD3 levels was found between groups. HLA sub-analyses involved small numbers of individuals, so any influence of HLA type on TCRB rearrangement remained unresolved. Shorter templates might have been favored by PCR, but patient and control samples were amplified and corrected together, so both groups would have been affected equally by any skew.

The entire isolated RNA was reverse transcribed using the High Capacity cDNA Reverse Transcription Kit, and thus expressed TCRB transcripts were sequenced. Deep immunoSEQ sequencing was applied to naive, central memory and regulatory T cell samples, giving an average of around 3.8 million total reads per sample. Sorted cells were lysed in RLT buffer, and RNA was extracted using DNase-treated RNeasy Micro or Mini kits according to cell number. Each cell subset was processed separately to prevent cross-contamination, with patient and healthy donor samples processed together. The immunoSEQ multiplex PCR was used to amplify TCRB sequences from cDNA, generating 87-bp fragments that spanned the CDR3 region. The amplicons were sequenced using the Illumina HiSeq platform. The authors processed their data as follows. PCR bias was computationally corrected using synthetic template baselines, reads within Hamming distance 2 were collapsed, and singletons that could not be merged were discarded. Reads were aligned against IMGT to assign V, D and J genes, CDR3 length and insertions or deletions at six rearrangement sites. Within each subset, clonotype counts were normalized to sorted cell number, after which true diversity and Gini coefficients were computed with the tcR R package. The overlap coefficient, calculated on TCRB nucleotide sequences, was used to quantify repertoire sharing. Out-of-frame TCRB sequences from naive cells were analyzed to stand in for the pre-selection repertoire. TCRdb took this table from immuneACCESS and kept in-frame rearrangements with V and J called. Such tables lack part of the clones; where checked against another copy, unresolved V genes explain under half of the gap, and the rest is unexplained. Clonal size and the V and J genes are those of that table, whereas D and trimming came from the DNA. Counted in this sample were 900,000 or so clones; about 17% of them appeared once. In total, the top ten clones hold about 0.025% of the sample.

From each donor, a single peripheral blood sample of around 120 mL on average was drawn into heparinised tubes. A BD FACSAria II was used to sort naive, central memory, regulatory and stem cell-like memory CD4+ T cells with a panel that included CD45RO, CCR7, CD25, CD127, CD95 and CD27. Every sorted population had a purity above 95%. PBMCs were isolated immediately by Lymphoprep density gradient centrifugation and stained directly without culture. To minimize batch effects, samples were stained and sorted in pairs, one healthy donor with one patient per experiment. The TCR sequence derives from a woman younger than 35 in good health. Material for sequencing was naive CD4+ T cells from blood. This specimen's cell subset or site label, interpreted: true naive CD4+ T cells. The chain is encoded by TRBV7-2 joined to TRBJ2-7; D gene: possibly TRBD1, on 6 matching bases. The DNA reads TGTGCCAGCAGCTTATCAGGGGTGTATCGTGACGAGCAGTACTTC. Protein translation: CASSLSGVYRDEQYF.